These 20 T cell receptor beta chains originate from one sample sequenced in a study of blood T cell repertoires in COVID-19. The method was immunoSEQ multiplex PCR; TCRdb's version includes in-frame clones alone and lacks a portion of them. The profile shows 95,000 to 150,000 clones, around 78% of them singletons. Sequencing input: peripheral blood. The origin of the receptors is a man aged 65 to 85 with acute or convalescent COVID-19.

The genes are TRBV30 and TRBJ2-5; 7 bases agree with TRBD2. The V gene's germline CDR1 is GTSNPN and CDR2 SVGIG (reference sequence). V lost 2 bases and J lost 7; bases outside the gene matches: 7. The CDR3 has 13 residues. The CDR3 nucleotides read TGTGCCTGGAGTCGTCTAGGGGAGGGGACCCAGTACTTC. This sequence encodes CAWSRLGEGTQYF. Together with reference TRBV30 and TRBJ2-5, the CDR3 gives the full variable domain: SQTIHQWPATLVQPVGSPLSLECTVEGTSNPNLYWYRQAAGRGLQLLFYSVGIGQISSEVPQNLSASRPQDRQFILSSKKLLLSDSGFYLCAWSRLGEGTQYFGPGTRLLVL.

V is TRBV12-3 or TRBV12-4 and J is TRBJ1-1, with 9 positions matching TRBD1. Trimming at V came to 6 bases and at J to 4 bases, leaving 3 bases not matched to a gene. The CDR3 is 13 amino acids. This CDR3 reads CASSPDRGTEAFF. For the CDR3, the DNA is TGTGCCAGCAGCCCGGACAGGGGCACTGAAGCTTTCTTT.

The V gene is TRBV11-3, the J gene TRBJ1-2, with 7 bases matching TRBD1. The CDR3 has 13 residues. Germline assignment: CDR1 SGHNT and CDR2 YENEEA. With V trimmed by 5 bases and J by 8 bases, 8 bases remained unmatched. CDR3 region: CASSLDRAGGYTF. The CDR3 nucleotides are TGTGCCAGCAGCCTCGACAGGGCCGGCGGCTACACCTTC.

In DNA, the CDR3 is TGTGCCAGCAGCCGGGGTAGCGACTATGGCTACACCTTC. This sequence encodes CASSRGSDYGYTF. The rearrangement uses TRBV6-5 and TRBJ1-2; the D is unclear. The CDR3 has 13 residues. The V end was cut by 6 bases, the J end by 3 bases, with 11 bases between. Germline CDR1 is MNHEY and CDR2 is SVGAGI.

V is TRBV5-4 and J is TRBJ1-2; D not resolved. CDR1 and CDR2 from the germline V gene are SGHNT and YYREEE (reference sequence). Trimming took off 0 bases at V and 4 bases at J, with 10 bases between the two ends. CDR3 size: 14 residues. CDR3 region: CASSLGLQSYGYTF. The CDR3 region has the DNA TGTGCCAGCAGCTTGGGTTTACAGAGCTATGGCTACACCTTC. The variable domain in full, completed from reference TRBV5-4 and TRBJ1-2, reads ETGVTQSPTHLIKTRGQQVTLRCSSQSGHNTVSWYQQALGQGPQFIFQYYREEENGRGNFPPRFSGLQFPNYSSELNVNALELDDSALYLCASSLGLQSYGYTFGSGTRLTVV.

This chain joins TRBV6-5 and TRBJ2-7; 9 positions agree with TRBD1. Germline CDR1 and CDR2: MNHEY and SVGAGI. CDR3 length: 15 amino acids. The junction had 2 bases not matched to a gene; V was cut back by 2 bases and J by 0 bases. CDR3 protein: CASSYDRGASYEQYF. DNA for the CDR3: TGTGCCAGCAGTTACGACAGGGGGGCCTCCTACGAGCAGTACTTC.

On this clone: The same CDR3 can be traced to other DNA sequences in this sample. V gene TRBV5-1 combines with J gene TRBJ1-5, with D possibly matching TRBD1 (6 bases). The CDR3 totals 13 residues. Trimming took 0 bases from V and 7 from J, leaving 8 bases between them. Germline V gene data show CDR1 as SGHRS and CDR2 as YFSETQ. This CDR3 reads CASSLAGGQPQHF. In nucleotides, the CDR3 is TGCGCCAGCAGCTTGGCGGGGGGCCAGCCCCAGCATTTT.

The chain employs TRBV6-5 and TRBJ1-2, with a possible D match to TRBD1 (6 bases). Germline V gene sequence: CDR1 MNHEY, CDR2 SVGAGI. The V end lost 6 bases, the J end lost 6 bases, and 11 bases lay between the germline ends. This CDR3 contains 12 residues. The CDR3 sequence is CASSKQGDGYTF. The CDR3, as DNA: TGTGCCAGCAGCAAACAGGGAGATGGCTACACCTTC.

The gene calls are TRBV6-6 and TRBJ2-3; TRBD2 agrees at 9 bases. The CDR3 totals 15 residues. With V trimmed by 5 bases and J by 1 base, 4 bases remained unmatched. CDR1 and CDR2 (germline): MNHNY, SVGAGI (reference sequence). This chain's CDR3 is CASSGAGGGTDTQYF. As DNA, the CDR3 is TGTGCCAGCAGTGGAGCGGGGGGTGGCACAGATACGCAGTATTTT.

The CDR3 sequence: CASSATGAGQPQHF. The DNA for the CDR3 is TGTGCCAGCAGCGCTACAGGGGCCGGACAGCCCCAGCATTTT. The rearrangement joins TRBV5-6 to TRBJ1-5, with 7 bases that match TRBD1. The CDR3 extends over 14 amino acids. V trimming: 4 bases; J trimming: 7 bases; junction bases outside the gene matches: 8. The germline CDR1 and CDR2 sequences are SGHDT and YYEEEE.

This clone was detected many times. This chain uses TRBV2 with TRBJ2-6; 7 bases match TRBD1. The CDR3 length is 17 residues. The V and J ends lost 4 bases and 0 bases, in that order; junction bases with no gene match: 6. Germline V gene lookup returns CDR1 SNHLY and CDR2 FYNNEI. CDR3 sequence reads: CASSGGTANSGANVLTF. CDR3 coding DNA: TGTGCCAGCAGTGGGGGGACAGCTAACTCTGGGGCCAACGTCCTGACTTTC.

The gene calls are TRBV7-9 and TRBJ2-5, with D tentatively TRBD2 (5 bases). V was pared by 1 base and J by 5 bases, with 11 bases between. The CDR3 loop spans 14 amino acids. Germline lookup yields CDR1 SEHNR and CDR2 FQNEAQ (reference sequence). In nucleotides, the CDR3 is TGTGCCAGCAGCTTAGGTCGCTGGGAGGAGACCCAGTACTTC. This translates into CASSLGRWEETQYF.

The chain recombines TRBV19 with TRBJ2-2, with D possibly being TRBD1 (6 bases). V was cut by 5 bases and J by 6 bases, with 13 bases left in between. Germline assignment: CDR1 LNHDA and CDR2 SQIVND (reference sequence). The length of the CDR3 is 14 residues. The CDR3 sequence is CASSAGTTAGELFF. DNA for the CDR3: TGTGCCAGTAGTGCCGGGACAACCGCCGGGGAGCTGTTTTTT.

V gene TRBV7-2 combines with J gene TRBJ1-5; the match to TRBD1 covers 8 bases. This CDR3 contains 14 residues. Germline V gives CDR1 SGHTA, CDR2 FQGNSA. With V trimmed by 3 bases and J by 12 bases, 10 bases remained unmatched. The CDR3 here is CASSLGGTGNLQHF. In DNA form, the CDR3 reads TGTGCCAGCAGCTTGGGCGGGACAGGTAATCTCCAGCATTTT.

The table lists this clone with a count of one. The CDR3, as DNA: TGTGCCAGCAGCCTCCAAGGACAGGGACCTCTTAACTATGGCTACACCTTC. Protein: CASSLQGQGPLNYGYTF. The chain links TRBV7-2 to TRBJ1-2; 8 nucleotides agree with TRBD1. The CDR3 totals 17 residues. Looked up from germline, CDR1 is SGHTA and CDR2 is FQGNSA. V was clipped by 5 bases and J by 1 base; unmatched bases: 12.

The CDR3 nucleotides are TGTGCCAGCAGCCAAGGGACGGTGCGGGCTAGCACAGATACGCAGTATTTT. Its protein is CASSQGTVRASTDTQYF. The chain is built from TRBV4-2 and TRBJ2-3, with TRBD2 as a possible D gene (5 bases). Trimming took off 1 base at V and 0 bases at J, with 14 bases between the two ends. The germline gives CDR1 LGHNA, CDR2 YNFKEQ. The CDR3 totals 17 residues.

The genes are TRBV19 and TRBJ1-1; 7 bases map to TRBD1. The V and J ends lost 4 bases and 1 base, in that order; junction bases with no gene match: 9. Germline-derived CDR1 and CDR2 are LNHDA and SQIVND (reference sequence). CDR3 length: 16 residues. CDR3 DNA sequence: TGTGCCAGTAGTAACGAGTTCAGGGGGGCGAACACTGAAGCTTTCTTT. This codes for CASSNEFRGANTEAFF.

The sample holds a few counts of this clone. The CDR3 is CAWSVRGGGQPQHF. In nucleotides, the CDR3 is TGTGCCTGGAGTGTACGTGGGGGCGGGCAGCCCCAGCATTTT. This chain links TRBV30 with TRBJ1-5; possibly TRBD1 for D (6 bases). The CDR3 runs 14 residues. Trimming pared 0 bases from V and 7 bases from J, leaving 13 bases between. Germline loops: CDR1 GTSNPN, CDR2 SVGIG (reference sequence).

The CDR3, as DNA: TGTGCCAGTAGTATTAGGACAGGGGGGCAGCCCCAGCATTTT. Translated, it gives CASSIRTGGQPQHF. The chain recombines TRBV19 with TRBJ1-5; 10 nucleotides line up with TRBD1. There are 14 residues in the CDR3. The V and J ends lost 3 bases and 7 bases, in that order; junction bases with no gene match: 3. From germline, CDR1 is LNHDA and CDR2 SQIVND (reference sequence).

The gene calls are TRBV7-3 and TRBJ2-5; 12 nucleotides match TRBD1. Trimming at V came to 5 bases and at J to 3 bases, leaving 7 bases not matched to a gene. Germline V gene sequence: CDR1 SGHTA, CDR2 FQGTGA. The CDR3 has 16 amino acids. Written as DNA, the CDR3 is TGTGCCAGCAGCAAGGGACAGGGGGCTTCAGAAGAGACCCAGTACTTC. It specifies CASSKGQGASEETQYF. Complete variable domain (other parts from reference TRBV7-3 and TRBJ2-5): GAGVSQTPSNKVTEKGKYVELRCDPISGHTALYWYRQSLGQGPEFLIYFQGTGAADDSGLPNDRFFAVRPEGSVSTLKIQRTERGDSAVYLCASSKGQGASEETQYFGPGTRLLVL.